One and the same sample provided the 22 T cell receptor beta chains below, sequenced in a study of graft-versus-host responses after intestinal transplantation. Assay used: immunoSEQ multiplex PCR; TCRdb lists only in-frame clones, some missing. The data show 150,000 or so clones, 92% seen once. These receptors' antigens are unknown. The sequencing used unstimulated CD4+ T cells sorted from spleen or lymph node cells, collected before intestinal transplant. The receptor source for this set is a human donor who received an intestinal transplant.

The V and J genes are TRBV7-9 and TRBJ2-1, with 10 bases aligning to TRBD2. CDR1 is SEHNR, CDR2 FQNEAQ, per germline (reference sequence). Losses at the gene ends were 1 base for V and 4 bases for J; bases not matched to a gene: 4. The length of the CDR3 is 16 residues. The CDR3 here is CASSLVTSGVYNEQFF. The CDR3, as DNA: TGTGCCAGCAGCTTAGTTACTAGCGGGGTATACAATGAGCAGTTCTTC.

The V call is TRBV7-2, the J call TRBJ1-4; maybe TRBD1 (6 bases). The CDR3 totals 14 residues. V lost 4 bases and J lost 4, with 10 bases in between. The germline V gene encodes CDR1 SGHTA and CDR2 FQGNSA. CDR3 nucleotides: TGTGCCAGCAGCTCGACAGGTGGTAATGAAAAACTGTTTTTT. This gives the protein CASSSTGGNEKLFF.

The chain joins TRBV28 to TRBJ2-1; 12 nucleotides align to TRBD2. The germline CDR1 and CDR2 sequences are MDHEN and SYDVKM. V dropped 4 bases and J dropped 9; count of bases not matched to a gene: 7. The CDR3 extends over 15 amino acids. The CDR3 loop is CASSYLAGGQGEQFF. The CDR3 nucleotides are TGTGCCAGCAGTTACCTAGCGGGAGGGCAGGGTGAGCAGTTCTTC.

This chain joins TRBV28 and TRBJ2-4, with TRBD2 matching 9 bases. With 5 bases clipped from V and 2 bases from J, the junction kept 4 bases outside the gene matches. Germline V gene data show CDR1 as MDHEN and CDR2 as SYDVKM. The CDR3 totals 15 residues. As DNA, the CDR3 is TGTGCCAGCAGTGCCAGCGGGAGGTCCAAAAACATTCAGTACTTC. This translates into CASSASGRSKNIQYF.

This rearrangement joins TRBV10-3 to TRBJ2-7, with a tentative D call TRBD2 (6 bases). CDR1 is ENHRY and CDR2 is SYGVKD in the germline V gene. The germline V and J ends were trimmed by 5 bases and 0 bases, with 11 bases remaining between them. The CDR3 is 14 amino acids. In DNA form, the CDR3 reads TGTGCCATCAGTTCCGGGGACTTCTCCTACGAGCAGTACTTC. Its translation is CAISSGDFSYEQYF.

The rearrangement uses TRBV19 and TRBJ2-5; 8 nucleotides agree with TRBD1. The length of the CDR3 is 13 residues. The germline V gene encodes CDR1 LNHDA and CDR2 SQIVND (reference sequence). With 3 bases clipped from V and 6 bases from J, the junction kept 3 bases outside the gene matches. The CDR3 bases are TGTGCCAGTAGTATGGACAGGGTCCAGACCCAGTACTTC. It yields the protein CASSMDRVQTQYF.

In this sample, this clone turned up once. V gene TRBV29-1 combines with J gene TRBJ2-1; D could derive from TRBD1 or TRBD2 (5 bases each). Germline values: CDR1 SQVTM, CDR2 ANQGSEA. V gave up 3 bases and J gave up 8 bases, with 14 bases separating them. The CDR3 consists of 13 residues. This chain's CDR3 is CSVDSRESDEQFF. The CDR3 DNA reads TGCAGCGTTGATTCCAGGGAGAGCGATGAGCAGTTCTTC.

This clone was picked up one time. The V gene is TRBV7-2, the J gene TRBJ2-7; 10 positions match TRBD2. The CDR3 is made up of 15 amino acids. The trim removed 5 bases at V and 3 bases at J, leaving 7 bases unmatched. CDR1 SGHTA and CDR2 FQGNSA come from the germline V gene. CDR3 sequence reads: CASSRDPSGGYEQYF. For the CDR3, the DNA is TGTGCCAGCAGCCGGGATCCTAGCGGGGGCTACGAGCAGTACTTC.

V gene TRBV5-1 combines with J gene TRBJ2-3; unclear D gene. Per the germline V gene, CDR1 is SGHRS and CDR2 is YFSETQ. V was clipped by 2 bases and J by 5 bases, with 9 bases between them. This CDR3 is 13 amino acids long. The CDR3 sequence is CASSFETLDTQYF. The CDR3, as DNA: TGCGCCAGCAGCTTCGAAACCTTAGATACGCAGTATTTT.

In regard to this clone: Distinct nucleotide sequences in the sample also encode this CDR3. The rearrangement links TRBV5-1 to TRBJ2-7, with 8 bases fitting TRBD2. The CDR3 consists of 14 residues. Per germline, CDR1 SGHRS and CDR2 YFSETQ. J was trimmed by 3 bases and V by 2 bases; bases with no gene match: 4. CDR3 in amino acids: CASSLVSGSYEQYF. CDR3 DNA sequence: TGCGCCAGCAGCTTAGTCAGCGGGAGCTACGAGCAGTACTTC.

The rearrangement links TRBV27 to TRBJ2-6; possibly TRBD1 for D (6 bases). The CDR3 contains 19 residues. The V end lost 6 bases, the J end lost 2 bases, and 23 bases lay between the germline ends. Germline V gene data show CDR1 as MNHEY and CDR2 as SMNVEV (reference sequence). CDR3 region: CASSSLIRDIKTGANVLTF. CDR3 coding DNA: TGTGCCAGCAGCTCCTTGATCCGGGACATTAAGACTGGGGCCAACGTCCTGACTTTC. Using reference TRBV27 and TRBJ2-6 for the parts outside the CDR3, the full variable domain is EAQVTQNPRYLITVTGKKLTVTCSQNMNHEYMSWYRQDPGLGLRQIYYSMNVEVTDKGDVPEGYKVSRKEKRNFPLILESPSPNQTSLYFCASSSLIRDIKTGANVLTFGAGSRLTVL.

V is TRBV18 and J is TRBJ2-1; 9 bases are a match to TRBD2. The V and J ends lost 2 bases and 10 bases, in that order; junction bases with no gene match: 12. The CDR3 spans 16 residues. Germline CDR1 is KGHSH and CDR2 is LQKENI. Written as DNA, the CDR3 is TGTGCCAGCTCACCATTAGCGGGAGAGGTGGCGGGCGAGCAGTTCTTC. Translating it yields CASSPLAGEVAGEQFF.

The chain joins TRBV10-3 to TRBJ1-2; maybe TRBD1 (5 bases). The CDR3 has 15 amino acids. With 0 bases removed from V and 4 bases from J, the gap between germline ends came to 12 bases. Looked up from germline, CDR1 is ENHRY and CDR2 is SYGVKD. The CDR3 region has the DNA TGTGCCATCAGTGAGTCCCGGGCAGGGAGCTATGGCTACACCTTC. Encoded protein: CAISESRAGSYGYTF.

This CDR3 is CASSEPHGGFSYEQYF. The CDR3 DNA sequence: TGTGCCAGCAGTGAACCTCACGGGGGATTTTCCTACGAGCAGTACTTC. The J gene is TRBJ2-7, the V gene TRBV6-1; D is possibly TRBD2 (6 bases). CDR3 length: 16 residues. Germline CDR1 and CDR2: MNHNS and SASEGT. V was clipped by 2 bases and J by 1 base, with 15 bases between them.

The CDR3 loop is CASSVPAESSYNEQFF. For the CDR3, the DNA is TGTGCCAGTAGCGTCCCAGCGGAGAGCTCCTACAATGAGCAGTTCTTC. The V call is TRBV19, the J call TRBJ2-1, with a weak D call TRBD2 (5 bases). The CDR3 totals 16 residues. CDR1 and CDR2 from the germline V gene are LNHDA and SQIVND (reference sequence). The ends were cut back, 6 bases at V and 0 bases at J, with 15 bases in the middle.

The chain is built from TRBV30 and TRBJ2-7; 8 positions agree with TRBD2. Unmatched junction bases numbered 5, after V lost 3 bases and J lost 7 bases. The V gene's germline CDR1 is GTSNPN and CDR2 SVGIG (reference sequence). CDR3 length: 12 amino acids. CDR3 in DNA: TGTGCCTGGAGGGGGACTAGACGAGAGCAGTACTTC. Translating it yields CAWRGTRREQYF.

The chain has TRBV9 and TRBJ2-1; perhaps D is TRBD1 or TRBD2 (5 bases each). This CDR3 is built from 16 residues. Germline V gene sequence: CDR1 SGDLS, CDR2 YYNGEE. The V end lost 3 bases, the J end lost 7 bases, and 20 bases lay between the germline ends. The CDR3 DNA follows: TGTGCCAGCAGCGAAGAGGTCGGGGCGTCAACGAATGAGCAGTTCTTC. Translating it yields CASSEEVGASTNEQFF.

The chain recombines TRBV5-1 with TRBJ2-1; D is perhaps TRBD2 (5 bases). CDR1 is SGHRS, CDR2 YFSETQ, per germline. V was cut by 2 bases and J by 5 bases, with 11 bases left in between. The CDR3 is 14 amino acids. CDR3 sequence: CASSFNAADNEQFF. CDR3 sequence (DNA): TGCGCCAGCAGCTTTAATGCAGCGGACAATGAGCAGTTCTTC.

The CDR3 DNA sequence: TGTGCCAGCAGCCAAATTCGGGACAGCTTCACAGATACGCAGTATTTT. Protein sequence: CASSQIRDSFTDTQYF. The rearrangement uses TRBV5-8 and TRBJ2-3; 7 bases agree with TRBD1. J lost 2 bases, V lost 4 bases, and 10 bases had no gene match. This CDR3 region has 16 residues. The germline gives CDR1 SGHTS, CDR2 YDEGEE.

This chain uses TRBV7-3 with TRBJ2-1, with 8 bases aligning to TRBD2. This CDR3 region has 14 residues. V dropped 5 bases and J dropped 2; count of bases not matched to a gene: 2. The V gene's germline CDR1 is SGHTA and CDR2 FQGTGA. The CDR3 here is CASSPAGAYNEQFF. The CDR3 DNA reads TGTGCCAGCAGCCCAGCGGGAGCCTACAATGAGCAGTTCTTC.

The chain is built from TRBV7-2 and TRBJ2-3; TRBD2 is a possible D gene (6 bases). CDR1 SGHTA and CDR2 FQGNSA come from the germline V gene. The V end was cut by 3 bases, the J end by 1 base, with 11 bases between. CDR3 size: 15 residues. In nucleotides, the CDR3 is TGTGCCAGCAGCTTTTTCGCTAGCGGCACAGATACGCAGTATTTT. This gives the protein CASSFFASGTDTQYF.

The rearrangement uses TRBV18 and TRBJ1-1; TRBD1 agrees at 8 bases. Germline V gene data show CDR1 as KGHSH and CDR2 as LQKENI. V trimming: 6 bases; J trimming: 10 bases; junction bases outside the gene matches: 7. There are 12 residues in the CDR3. The CDR3, as DNA: TGTGCCAGCTCCGAGGACAGGGAGGGAGCTTTCTTT. Residues: CASSEDREGAFF.